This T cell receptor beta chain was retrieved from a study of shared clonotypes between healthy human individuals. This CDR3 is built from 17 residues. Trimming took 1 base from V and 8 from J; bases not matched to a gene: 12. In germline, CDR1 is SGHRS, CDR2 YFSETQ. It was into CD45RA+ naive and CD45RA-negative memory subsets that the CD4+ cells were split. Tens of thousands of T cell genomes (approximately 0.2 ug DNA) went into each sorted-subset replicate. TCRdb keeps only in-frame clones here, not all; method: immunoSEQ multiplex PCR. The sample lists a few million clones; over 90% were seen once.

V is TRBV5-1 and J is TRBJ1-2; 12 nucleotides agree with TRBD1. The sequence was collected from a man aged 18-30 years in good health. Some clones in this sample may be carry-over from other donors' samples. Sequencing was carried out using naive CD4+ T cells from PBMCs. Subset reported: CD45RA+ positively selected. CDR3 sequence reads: CASSLTGTGGPKPGYTF. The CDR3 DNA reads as TGCGCCAGCAGCTTGACCGGGACAGGGGGCCCGAAACCGGGCTACACCTTC.